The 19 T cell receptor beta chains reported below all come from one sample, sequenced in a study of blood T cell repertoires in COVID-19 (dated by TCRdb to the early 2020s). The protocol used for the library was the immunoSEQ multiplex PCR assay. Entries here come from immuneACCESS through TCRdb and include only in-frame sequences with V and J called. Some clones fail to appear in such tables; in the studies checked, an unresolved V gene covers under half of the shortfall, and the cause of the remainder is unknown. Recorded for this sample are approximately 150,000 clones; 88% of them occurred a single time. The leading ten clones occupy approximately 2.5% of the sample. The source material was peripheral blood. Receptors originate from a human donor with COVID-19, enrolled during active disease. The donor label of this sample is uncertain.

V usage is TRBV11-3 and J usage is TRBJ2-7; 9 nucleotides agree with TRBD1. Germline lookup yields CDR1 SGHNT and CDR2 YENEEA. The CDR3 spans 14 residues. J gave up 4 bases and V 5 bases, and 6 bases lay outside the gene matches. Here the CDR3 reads CASSTTGGSYEQYF. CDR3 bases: TGTGCCAGCAGCACGACAGGGGGTAGTTACGAGCAGTACTTC.

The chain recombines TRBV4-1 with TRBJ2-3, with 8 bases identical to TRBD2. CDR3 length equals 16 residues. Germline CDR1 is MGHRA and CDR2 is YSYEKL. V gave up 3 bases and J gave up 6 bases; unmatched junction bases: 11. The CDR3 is CASSQIGAGGLDTQYF. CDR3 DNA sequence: TGCGCCAGCAGCCAGATAGGGGCGGGGGGACTGGATACGCAGTATTTT.

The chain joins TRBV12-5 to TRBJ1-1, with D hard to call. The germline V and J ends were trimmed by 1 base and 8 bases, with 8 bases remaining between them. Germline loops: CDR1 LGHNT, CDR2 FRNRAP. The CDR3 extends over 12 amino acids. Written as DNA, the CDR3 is TGTGCTAGTGGTTTGGCACTTGTCGAAGCTTTCTTT. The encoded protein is CASGLALVEAFF.

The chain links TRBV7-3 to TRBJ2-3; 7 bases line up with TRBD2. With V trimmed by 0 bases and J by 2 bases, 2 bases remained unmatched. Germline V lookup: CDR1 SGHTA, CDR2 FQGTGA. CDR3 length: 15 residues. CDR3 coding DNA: TGTGCCAGCAGCTTAACGGGGGGGTCCACAGATACGCAGTATTTT. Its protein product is CASSLTGGSTDTQYF.

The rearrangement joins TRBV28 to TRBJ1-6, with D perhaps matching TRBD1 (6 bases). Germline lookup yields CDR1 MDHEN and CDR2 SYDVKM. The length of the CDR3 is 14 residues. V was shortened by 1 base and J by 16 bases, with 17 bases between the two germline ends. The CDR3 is CASSLSGFGGSLHF. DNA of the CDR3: TGTGCCAGCAGTTTATCGGGGTTTGGGGGCAGTCTCCACTTT.

CDR3 DNA sequence: TGTGCCAGCTCACCAAACAGGGGGCGAGCCCACGAGCAGTACTTC. It encodes CASSPNRGRAHEQYF. The rearrangement joins TRBV18 to TRBJ2-7; 9 bases agree with TRBD1. The J segment lost 5 bases and the V segment lost 2 bases, leaving 7 bases of the junction unmatched. CDR1 is KGHSH and CDR2 is LQKENI in the germline V gene. CDR3 length: 15 amino acids. The full variable domain, with the rest looked up from reference TRBV18 and TRBJ2-7, is NAGVMQNPRHLVRRRGQEARLRCSPMKGHSHVYWYRQLPEEGLKFMVYLQKENIIDESGMPKERFSAEFPKEGPSILRIQQVVRGDSAAYFCASSPNRGRAHEQYFGPGTRLTVT.

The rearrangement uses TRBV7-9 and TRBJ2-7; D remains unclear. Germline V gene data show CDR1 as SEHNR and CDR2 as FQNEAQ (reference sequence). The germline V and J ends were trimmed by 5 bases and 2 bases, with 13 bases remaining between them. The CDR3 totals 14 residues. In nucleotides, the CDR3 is TGTGCCAGCAGCCCTCTGGGCATTCCCTACGAGCAGTACTTC. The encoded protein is CASSPLGIPYEQYF.

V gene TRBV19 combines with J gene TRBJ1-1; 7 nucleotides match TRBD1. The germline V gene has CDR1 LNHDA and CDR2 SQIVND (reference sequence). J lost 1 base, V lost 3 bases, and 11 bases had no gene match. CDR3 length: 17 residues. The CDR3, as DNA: TGTGCCAGTAGTATTGAGGGACAGAGGCCCTCGAACACTGAAGCTTTCTTT. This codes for CASSIEGQRPSNTEAFF.

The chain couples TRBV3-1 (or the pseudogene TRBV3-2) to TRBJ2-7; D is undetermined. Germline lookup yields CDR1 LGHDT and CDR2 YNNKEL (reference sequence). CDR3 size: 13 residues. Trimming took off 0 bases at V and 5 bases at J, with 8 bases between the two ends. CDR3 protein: CASSQERQDEQYF. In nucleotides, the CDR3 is TGTGCCAGCAGCCAAGAACGACAAGACGAGCAGTACTTC.

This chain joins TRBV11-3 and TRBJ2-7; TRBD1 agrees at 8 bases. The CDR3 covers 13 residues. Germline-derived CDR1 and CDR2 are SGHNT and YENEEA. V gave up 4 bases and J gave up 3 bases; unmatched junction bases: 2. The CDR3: CASSWDRIYEQYF. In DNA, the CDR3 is TGTGCCAGCAGCTGGGACAGGATCTACGAGCAGTACTTC.

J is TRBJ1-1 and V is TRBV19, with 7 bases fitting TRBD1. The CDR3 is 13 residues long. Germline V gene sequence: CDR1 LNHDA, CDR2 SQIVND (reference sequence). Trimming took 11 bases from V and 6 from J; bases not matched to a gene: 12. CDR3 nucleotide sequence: TGTGCCGGCAGGGACAGCGAAGACGCTGAAGCTTTCTTT. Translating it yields CAGRDSEDAEAFF.

CDR3 protein: CASSPSDRGYGYTF. DNA for the CDR3: TGTGCCAGCAGCCCCTCCGACAGGGGTTATGGCTACACCTTC. The V gene is TRBV13, the J gene TRBJ1-2; TRBD1 aligns across 8 bases. The CDR3 has 14 amino acids. CDR1 and CDR2 (germline): PRHDT, FYEKMQ (reference sequence). V was clipped by 5 bases and J by 5 bases; unmatched bases: 7.

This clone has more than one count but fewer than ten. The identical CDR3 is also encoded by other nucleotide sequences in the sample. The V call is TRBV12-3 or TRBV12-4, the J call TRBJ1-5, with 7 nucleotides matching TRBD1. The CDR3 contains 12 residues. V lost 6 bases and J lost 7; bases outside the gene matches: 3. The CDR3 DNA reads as TGTGCCAGCAGGACAGGGTTCCAGCCCCAGCATTTT. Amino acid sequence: CASRTGFQPQHF.

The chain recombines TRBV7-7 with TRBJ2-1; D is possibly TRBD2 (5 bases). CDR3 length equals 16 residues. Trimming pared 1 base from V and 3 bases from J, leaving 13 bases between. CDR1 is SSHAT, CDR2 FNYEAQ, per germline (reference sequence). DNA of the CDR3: TGTGCCAGCAGCTTAGGGGTGGGAGCCGACTACAATGAGCAGTTCTTC. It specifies CASSLGVGADYNEQFF.

CDR3 sequence: CASSPPSPSSYEQYF. The DNA of the CDR3 is TGTGCCAGCAGCCCCCCCTCCCCCAGCTCCTACGAGCAGTACTTC. V is TRBV7-7 and J is TRBJ2-7, with no clear D. The CDR3 runs to 15 residues. Trimming cost V 5 bases and J 0 bases, with 14 bases left between them. Germline V lookup: CDR1 SSHAT, CDR2 FNYEAQ (reference sequence).

CDR3 sequence reads: CASSYSGASSGNTIYF. In DNA form, the CDR3 reads TGTGCCAGCAGTTACTCGGGGGCTAGCTCTGGAAACACCATATATTTT. The chain couples TRBV6-5 to TRBJ1-3, with D possibly being TRBD1 (6 bases). The CDR3 is 16 residues long. Per the germline V gene, CDR1 is MNHEY and CDR2 is SVGAGI. Trimming pared 0 bases from V and 0 bases from J, leaving 9 bases between.

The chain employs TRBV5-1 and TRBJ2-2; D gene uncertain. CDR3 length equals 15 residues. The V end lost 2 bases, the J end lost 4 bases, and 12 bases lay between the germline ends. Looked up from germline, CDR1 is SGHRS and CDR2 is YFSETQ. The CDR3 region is CASSLSMARTGELFF. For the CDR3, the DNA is TGCGCCAGCAGCTTAAGTATGGCTCGCACCGGGGAGCTGTTTTTT.

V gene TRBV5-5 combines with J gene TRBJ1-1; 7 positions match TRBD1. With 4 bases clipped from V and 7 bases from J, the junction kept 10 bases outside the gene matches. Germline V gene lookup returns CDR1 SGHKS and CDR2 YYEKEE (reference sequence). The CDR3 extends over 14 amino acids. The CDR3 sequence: CASSPSGGRGEAFF. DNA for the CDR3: TGTGCCAGCAGCCCATCAGGGGGAAGAGGTGAAGCTTTCTTT.

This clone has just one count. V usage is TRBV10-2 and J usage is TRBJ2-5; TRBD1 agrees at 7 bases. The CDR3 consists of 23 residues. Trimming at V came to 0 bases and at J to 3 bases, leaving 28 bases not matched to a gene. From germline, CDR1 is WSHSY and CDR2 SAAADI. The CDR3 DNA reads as TGCGCCAGCAGTGAGTCGCTACCACCTTATCCCCCCTATAAGACAGGGTGTAAAGAGACCCAGTACTTC. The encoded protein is CASSESLPPYPPYKTGCKETQYF.